The rows below give T cell receptor beta chains drawn from one sample of a study of identifying expanded T cells in peripheral blood. The data were produced by immunoSEQ multiplex PCR, yet TCRdb's version contains in-frame clones alone and is incomplete. This table holds under 95,000 clones, 75% to 90% found once. Sequencing was carried out using blood. The receptors here all came from a person between 18 and 70 years old in good health. The CDR3 runs from the conserved cysteine through the conserved F or W. A D gene is named only where the DNA matches it firmly. Rows give clone size only sometimes, using once, few, many, or a class for an expanded clone.

clone_size	v_call	d_call	j_call	cdr3_aa	cdr3_nt
.	TRBV30	.	TRBJ2-4	CAWSRVLKDIQYF	TGTGCCTGGAGTCGAGTACTCAAGGACATTCAGTACTTC
.	TRBV5-1	TRBD1	TRBJ2-5	CASSLWGTGQETQYF	TGCGCCAGCAGCTTGTGGGGGACAGGCCAAGAGACCCAGTACTTC
few	TRBV4-3	.	TRBJ1-1	CASSQDPFGTMNTEAFF	TGCGCCAGCAGCCAAGATCCGTTCGGGACGATGAACACTGAAGCTTTCTTT
few	TRBV5-4	.	TRBJ2-6	CASSLLLSNVLTF	TGTGCCAGCAGCTTGCTACTGTCCAACGTCCTGACTTTC
.	TRBV28	TRBD2	TRBJ2-5	CASSLLAGQETQYF	TGTGCCAGCAGTTTACTAGCGGGGCAAGAGACCCAGTACTTC
.	TRBV10-1	TRBD1	TRBJ1-5	CASSADRVRMGQPQHF	TGCGCCAGCAGCGCAGACAGGGTGCGTATGGGGCAGCCCCAGCATTTT
.	TRBV9	.	TRBJ2-2	CASRKTGQNTGELFF	TGTGCCAGCAGGAAGACAGGCCAGAACACCGGGGAGCTGTTTTTT
.	TRBV6-5	.	TRBJ2-2	CASSSGRGYTGELFF	TGTGCCAGCAGTTCGGGTAGGGGGTACACCGGGGAGCTGTTTTTT
once	TRBV2	.	TRBJ2-2	CASSEQGLTGELFF	TGTGCCAGCAGTGAACAGGGGCTCACCGGGGAGCTGTTTTTT
.	TRBV19	.	TRBJ2-5	CASRRKGETQYF	TGTGCCAGTAGGAGGAAGGGAGAGACCCAGTACTTC
.	TRBV6-5	.	TRBJ2-6	CASSYITSGANVLTF	TGTGCCAGCAGTTATATAACGAGTGGGGCCAACGTCCTGACTTTC
.	TRBV7-9	.	TRBJ2-3	CASSLDTDTQYF	TGTGCCAGCAGCTTAGATACAGATACGCAGTATTTT
.	TRBV2	.	TRBJ2-7	CASSIAYEQYF	TGTGCCAGCAGTATCGCCTACGAGCAGTACTTC
.	TRBV5-6	.	TRBJ2-6	CASSLSAEGNVLTF	TGTGCCAGCAGCTTGAGCGCAGAGGGCAACGTCCTGACTTTC
.	TRBV2	.	TRBJ2-5	CASSDLAGQETQYF	TGTGCCAGCAGTGATCTGGCGGGGCAAGAGACCCAGTACTTC
.	TRBV5-1	.	TRBJ2-7	CASSFTGHSYEQYF	TGCGCCAGCAGCTTTACAGGACACTCCTACGAGCAGTACTTC
.	TRBV5-1	TRBD1	TRBJ1-5	CASSPGTGFNQPQHF	TGCGCCAGCAGCCCCGGGACAGGATTCAATCAGCCCCAGCATTTT
.	TRBV7-2	TRBD1	TRBJ2-7	CASTLFYRGPSYEQYF	TGTGCCAGCACCCTATTTTACAGGGGCCCTTCCTACGAGCAGTACTTC
.	TRBV11-1	TRBD2	TRBJ2-5	CASSYNPGGETQYF	TGTGCCAGCAGCTACAATCCCGGGGGGGAGACCCAGTACTTC